This note documents a single T cell receptor (beta chain) sequence. The data are from a study of cytomegalovirus exposure and HLA in healthy donors. Researchers ran the PCR with 60 Vbeta and 13 Jbeta primers. Repertoires were generated with immunoSEQ multiplex PCR, while TCRdb's copy carries only in-frame clones and drops some. The data show 150,000 to 160,000 clones, approximately 72% seen once. The source material was PBMCs. This receptor was identified in a man younger than 35 in good health and CMV-seronegative.

Written as DNA, the CDR3 is TGCGCCAGCAGCCAAGTAGGGACAGCAAACACCGGGGAGCTGTTTTTT. It codes for CASSQVGTANTGELFF. The rearrangement links TRBV4-3 to TRBJ2-2, with 7 positions matching TRBD1. V lost 1 base to trimming and J lost 2 bases; unmatched junction nucleotides: 4. The CDR3 has 16 residues. Germline V gene sequence: CDR1 LGHNA, CDR2 YSLEER.